This is a list of T cell receptor beta chains from one sample in a study of T cells in Graves' hyperthyroidism and ophthalmopathy. TCRdb analysed the multiplex PCR reads with MiXCR anew, one entry per CDR3 protein. The sample has a few hundred thousand distinct CDR3 sequences; roughly 21% are singletons. Sequencing was performed on blood. The receptors derive from a woman aged 50 to 65 with Graves' hyperthyroidism. Both conserved end residues are part of each CDR3. The D gene is left open where the match is weak. Clone size is shown for a subset of rows, as once, few, many or a class of expanded clone.

j_gene: TRBJ2-7
abundance: -
v_gene: TRBV20-1
d_gene: -
CDR3aa: CSARVSGSYEQYF
CDR3nt: TGCAGTGCTAGAGTCAGCGGGTCGTACGAGCAGTACTTC

j_gene: TRBJ2-4
abundance: many
v_gene: TRBV2
d_gene: -
CDR3aa: CASSEMGNIQYF
CDR3nt: TGTGCCAGCAGTGAGATGGGGAACATTCAGTACTTC

j_gene: TRBJ2-7
abundance: -
v_gene: TRBV27
d_gene: TRBD1
CDR3aa: CASSLSPGTGEEQYF
CDR3nt: TGTGCCAGCAGTTTAAGCCCCGGGACAGGGGAAGAGCAGTACTTC

j_gene: TRBJ1-1
abundance: few
v_gene: TRBV6-2/TRBV6-3
d_gene: -
CDR3aa: CASSWKLEAFF
CDR3nt: TGTGCCAGCAGTTGGAAACTTGAAGCTTTCTTT

j_gene: TRBJ2-2
abundance: -
v_gene: TRBV5-1
d_gene: -
CDR3aa: CASSLMRIGNTGELFF
CDR3nt: TGCGCCAGCAGCTTGATGAGGATCGGGAACACCGGGGAGCTGTTTTTT

j_gene: TRBJ2-1
abundance: many
v_gene: TRBV10-3
d_gene: TRBD1
CDR3aa: CAISPGQVGTEQFF
CDR3nt: TGTGCCATCAGTCCGGGACAGGTAGGAACTGAGCAGTTCTTC

j_gene: TRBJ2-7
abundance: -
v_gene: TRBV6-1
d_gene: -
CDR3aa: CASSEEVYKSYEQYF
CDR3nt: TGTGCCAGCAGTGAAGAAGTATACAAGAGCTACGAGCAGTACTTC

j_gene: TRBJ1-2
abundance: many
v_gene: TRBV28
d_gene: TRBD1
CDR3aa: CASSTPGTGESGYTF
CDR3nt: TGTGCCAGCAGTACGCCCGGGACAGGGGAGAGTGGCTACACCTTC

j_gene: TRBJ2-7
abundance: many
v_gene: TRBV11-2
d_gene: -
CDR3aa: CASSLLGRKPYEQYF
CDR3nt: TGTGCCAGCAGCTTATTGGGACGGAAACCCTACGAGCAGTACTTC

j_gene: TRBJ1-3
abundance: few
v_gene: TRBV14
d_gene: -
CDR3aa: CASSLRQVLSGNTIYF
CDR3nt: TGTGCCAGCAGCCTGCGACAGGTCCTCTCTGGAAACACCATATATTTT

j_gene: TRBJ1-5
abundance: -
v_gene: TRBV19
d_gene: TRBD1
CDR3aa: CASSRDRGANSNQPQHF
CDR3nt: TGTGCCAGTAGTCGGGACAGGGGCGCCAATAGCAATCAGCCCCAGCATTTT

j_gene: TRBJ1-5
abundance: few
v_gene: TRBV28
d_gene: -
CDR3aa: CATLPRSWPQHF
CDR3nt: TGTGCCACCCTACCCAGGTCTTGGCCCCAGCATTTT

j_gene: TRBJ2-5
abundance: many
v_gene: TRBV10-3
d_gene: TRBD1
CDR3aa: CAISRDREETQYF
CDR3nt: TGTGCCATCAGTAGGGACAGAGAAGAGACCCAGTACTTC

j_gene: TRBJ1-1
abundance: many
v_gene: TRBV28
d_gene: -
CDR3aa: CASPPPNMNTEAFF
CDR3nt: TGTGCCAGCCCCCCGCCCAATATGAACACTGAAGCTTTCTTT

j_gene: TRBJ2-2
abundance: -
v_gene: TRBV5-6
d_gene: -
CDR3aa: CASSLQSTGELFF
CDR3nt: TGTGCCAGCAGCTTACAGTCCACCGGGGAGCTGTTTTTT

j_gene: TRBJ1-1
abundance: -
v_gene: TRBV19
d_gene: -
CDR3aa: CASSIRRPGAENTEAFF
CDR3nt: TGTGCCAGTAGTATAAGGCGCCCCGGGGCGGAGAACACTGAAGCTTTCTTT

j_gene: TRBJ1-2
abundance: few
v_gene: TRBV29-1
d_gene: -
CDR3aa: CSVQRGPNGYTF
CDR3nt: TGCAGCGTTCAACGGGGGCCGAATGGCTACACCTTC

j_gene: TRBJ1-4
abundance: few
v_gene: TRBV19
d_gene: -
CDR3aa: CASNIKGVGEKLFF
CDR3nt: TGTGCCAGTAATATAAAGGGTGTCGGTGAAAAACTGTTTTTT

j_gene: TRBJ1-5
abundance: few
v_gene: TRBV12-3/TRBV12-4
d_gene: TRBD1
CDR3aa: CASRTGTGNNQPQHF
CDR3nt: TGTGCCAGCAGAACCGGGACAGGGAACAATCAGCCCCAGCATTTT

j_gene: TRBJ1-3
abundance: -
v_gene: TRBV11-3
d_gene: TRBD1
CDR3aa: CASSYAGTGFSGNTIYF
CDR3nt: TGTGCCAGCAGCTATGCCGGGACAGGGTTCTCTGGAAACACCATATATTTT

j_gene: TRBJ1-1
abundance: many
v_gene: TRBV20-1
d_gene: -
CDR3aa: CSASDGRYTEAFF
CDR3nt: TGCAGTGCTAGTGACGGACGGTACACTGAAGCTTTCTTT

j_gene: TRBJ1-3
abundance: -
v_gene: TRBV28
d_gene: -
CDR3aa: CASSLQWDTIYF
CDR3nt: TGTGCCAGCAGTCTACAATGGGACACCATATATTTT

j_gene: TRBJ2-5
abundance: few
v_gene: TRBV30
d_gene: -
CDR3aa: CAWSMGTRQETQYF
CDR3nt: TGTGCCTGGAGTATGGGGACTCGACAAGAGACCCAGTACTTC

j_gene: TRBJ2-2
abundance: many
v_gene: TRBV5-1
d_gene: -
CDR3aa: CASSLGARTNTGELFF
CDR3nt: TGCGCCAGCAGCTTGGGGGCTAGAACGAACACCGGGGAGCTGTTTTTT

j_gene: TRBJ1-6
abundance: -
v_gene: TRBV5-1
d_gene: -
CDR3aa: CASSFGIRDSPLHF
CDR3nt: TGCGCCAGCAGTTTCGGAATCAGGGATTCACCCCTCCACTTT

j_gene: TRBJ1-1
abundance: many
v_gene: TRBV6-4
d_gene: -
CDR3aa: CASSDSSLGTPAFF
CDR3nt: TGTGCCAGCAGTGACTCGAGTTTGGGCACCCCGGCTTTCTTT

j_gene: TRBJ2-2
abundance: few
v_gene: TRBV6-1
d_gene: -
CDR3aa: CASSSDLRPGELFF
CDR3nt: TGTGCCAGCAGTTCGGACTTGAGGCCCGGGGAGCTGTTTTTT

j_gene: TRBJ2-2
abundance: few
v_gene: TRBV5-1
d_gene: TRBD1
CDR3aa: CASRERQGAGGELFF
CDR3nt: TGCGCCAGCAGGGAGCGACAGGGGGCCGGCGGGGAGCTGTTTTTT

j_gene: TRBJ2-3
abundance: many
v_gene: TRBV15
d_gene: -
CDR3aa: CATSIDRGVAGVLSTDTQYF
CDR3nt: TGTGCCACCAGCATCGACAGGGGGGTAGCGGGAGTCCTTAGCACAGATACGCAGTATTTT

j_gene: TRBJ1-1
abundance: few
v_gene: TRBV10-3
d_gene: -
CDR3aa: CAISESRQGNTEAFF
CDR3nt: TGTGCCATCAGTGAGTCTAGGCAGGGGAACACTGAAGCTTTCTTT

j_gene: TRBJ2-2
abundance: -
v_gene: TRBV6-9
d_gene: TRBD1
CDR3aa: CASRHSGTGGNTGELFF
CDR3nt: TGTGCCAGCAGGCATTCCGGGACAGGGGGGAACACCGGGGAGCTGTTTTTT

j_gene: TRBJ2-5
abundance: many
v_gene: TRBV30
d_gene: -
CDR3aa: CAWSVGGQETQYF
CDR3nt: TGTGCCTGGAGTGTTGGGGGCCAAGAGACCCAGTACTTC

j_gene: TRBJ1-1
abundance: many
v_gene: TRBV5-1
d_gene: -
CDR3aa: CASKTGGANTEAFF
CDR3nt: TGCGCCAGCAAAACTGGGGGGGCGAACACTGAAGCTTTCTTT

j_gene: TRBJ1-5
abundance: many
v_gene: TRBV7-9
d_gene: -
CDR3aa: CASSLGDSNQPQHF
CDR3nt: TGTGCCAGCAGCTTGGGAGACAGCAATCAGCCCCAGCATTTT

j_gene: TRBJ2-1
abundance: -
v_gene: TRBV20-1
d_gene: -
CDR3aa: CSARDPRKADEQFF
CDR3nt: TGCAGTGCTAGAGATCCCCGGAAAGCGGATGAGCAGTTCTTC

j_gene: TRBJ2-7
abundance: many
v_gene: TRBV6-1
d_gene: -
CDR3aa: CASSPGTLTRQYF
CDR3nt: TGTGCCAGCAGTCCCGGGACCCTTACGAGGCAGTACTTC

j_gene: TRBJ1-2
abundance: many
v_gene: TRBV28
d_gene: -
CDR3aa: CASSYDQSYGYTF
CDR3nt: TGTGCCAGCAGTTATGACCAGAGCTATGGCTACACCTTC

j_gene: TRBJ2-2
abundance: many
v_gene: TRBV7-8
d_gene: TRBD1
CDR3aa: CASSLQTGGGTGELFF
CDR3nt: TGTGCCAGCAGCCTCCAGACAGGGGGAGGCACCGGGGAGCTGTTTTTT

j_gene: TRBJ1-2
abundance: -
v_gene: TRBV2
d_gene: -
CDR3aa: CASSFFGGGSPYGYTF
CDR3nt: TGTGCCAGCAGTTTTTTTGGCGGGGGATCACCCTATGGCTACACCTTC

j_gene: TRBJ2-1
abundance: -
v_gene: TRBV7-3
d_gene: TRBD2
CDR3aa: CASSFHGLAGGLAGEQFF
CDR3nt: TGTGCCAGCAGCTTCCACGGACTAGCGGGGGGGCTAGCGGGTGAGCAGTTCTTC

j_gene: TRBJ2-3
abundance: -
v_gene: TRBV2
d_gene: -
CDR3aa: CASSEGIGTQYF
CDR3nt: TGTGCCAGCAGTGAAGGGATAGGTACGCAGTATTTT

j_gene: TRBJ1-2
abundance: few
v_gene: TRBV6-1
d_gene: TRBD1
CDR3aa: CASRNRDRIYGYTF
CDR3nt: TGTGCCAGCAGAAACCGGGACAGGATATATGGCTACACCTTC

j_gene: TRBJ2-7
abundance: many
v_gene: TRBV30
d_gene: TRBD2
CDR3aa: CACRLAGRDEQYF
CDR3nt: TGTGCCTGTCGACTAGCGGGAAGGGACGAGCAGTACTTC

j_gene: TRBJ2-1
abundance: -
v_gene: TRBV5-4
d_gene: TRBD2
CDR3aa: CASSLGVAGGPYNEQFF
CDR3nt: TGTGCCAGCAGCTTGGGGGTAGCGGGGGGGCCGTACAATGAGCAGTTCTTC

j_gene: TRBJ2-7
abundance: many
v_gene: TRBV7-3
d_gene: -
CDR3aa: CASSLGGYAYEQYF
CDR3nt: TGTGCCAGCAGCTTAGGCGGTTACGCCTACGAGCAGTACTTC

j_gene: TRBJ2-5
abundance: -
v_gene: TRBV30
d_gene: -
CDR3aa: CAWSAGLSGKETQYF
CDR3nt: TGTGCCTGGAGCGCCGGACTATCGGGGAAAGAGACCCAGTACTTC

j_gene: TRBJ2-5
abundance: -
v_gene: TRBV10-3
d_gene: TRBD2
CDR3aa: CAISSLAGETQYF
CDR3nt: TGTGCCATCAGTAGTCTAGCGGGAGAGACCCAGTACTTC

j_gene: TRBJ2-2
abundance: -
v_gene: TRBV7-2
d_gene: -
CDR3aa: CASSLVGRDVGELFF
CDR3nt: TGTGCCAGCAGCTTAGTAGGGCGGGACGTCGGGGAGCTGTTTTTT

j_gene: TRBJ2-5
abundance: many
v_gene: TRBV20-1
d_gene: -
CDR3aa: CSASPGRWTQYF
CDR3nt: TGCAGTGCTTCCCCGGGGAGATGGACCCAGTACTTC

j_gene: TRBJ1-5
abundance: few
v_gene: TRBV20-1
d_gene: TRBD1
CDR3aa: CSAPGQGNQPQHF
CDR3nt: TGCAGTGCCCCGGGACAGGGAAACCAGCCCCAGCATTTT

j_gene: TRBJ2-3
abundance: many
v_gene: TRBV18
d_gene: -
CDR3aa: CASSDSSTDTQYF
CDR3nt: TGTGCCAGCTCAGACAGCTCCACAGATACGCAGTATTTT

j_gene: TRBJ2-3
abundance: -
v_gene: TRBV6-2/TRBV6-3
d_gene: -
CDR3aa: CASRKAEASTDTQYF
CDR3nt: TGTGCCAGCAGGAAAGCGGAGGCTAGCACAGATACGCAGTATTTT

j_gene: TRBJ1-1
abundance: many
v_gene: TRBV28
d_gene: -
CDR3aa: CASIPLGGNTEAFF
CDR3nt: TGTGCCAGCATTCCACTGGGGGGGAACACTGAAGCTTTCTTT

j_gene: TRBJ2-3
abundance: -
v_gene: TRBV7-2
d_gene: TRBD2
CDR3aa: CASSFTGGTDTQYF
CDR3nt: TGTGCCAGCAGCTTTACGGGGGGAACAGATACGCAGTATTTT

j_gene: TRBJ1-4
abundance: -
v_gene: TRBV5-5
d_gene: TRBD1
CDR3aa: CASRLRTGQFNEKLFF
CDR3nt: TGTGCCAGCAGACTGAGGACAGGGCAGTTTAATGAAAAACTGTTTTTT

j_gene: TRBJ2-5
abundance: many
v_gene: TRBV20-1
d_gene: TRBD2
CDR3aa: CSARFGGAAKTQYF
CDR3nt: TGCAGTGCTAGATTCGGGGGGGCAGCTAAGACCCAGTACTTC

j_gene: TRBJ2-1
abundance: -
v_gene: TRBV20-1
d_gene: -
CDR3aa: CSARAAVSYNEQFF
CDR3nt: TGCAGTGCGCGGGCGGCGGTCTCCTACAATGAGCAGTTCTTC

j_gene: TRBJ2-1
abundance: many
v_gene: TRBV6-2/TRBV6-3
d_gene: TRBD2
CDR3aa: CASSYSRGASSYNEQFF
CDR3nt: TGTGCCAGCAGTTACTCGCGGGGGGCCAGCTCCTACAATGAGCAGTTCTTC

j_gene: TRBJ1-3
abundance: -
v_gene: TRBV7-8
d_gene: -
CDR3aa: CASSLTPRNTIYF
CDR3nt: TGTGCCAGCAGCTTAACCCCGAGAAACACCATATATTTT

j_gene: TRBJ1-2
abundance: few
v_gene: TRBV25-1
d_gene: -
CDR3aa: CASLGAPRGGYTF
CDR3nt: TGTGCCAGCTTAGGGGCCCCTAGGGGGGGCTACACCTTC